The sequence of this T cell receptor beta chain was determined in a study of response to subunit inactivated influenza vaccine. Study-level findings and limits: Authors suggested seasonal influenza vaccinations each recruit few new T cells.

TCRdb re-derived calls from the RT-PCR reads in MiXCR, one entry per CDR3 protein. The profile shows fewer than 600,000 distinct CDR3 sequences, approximately 7.2% of them singletons. Of note for this clonotype: Its matching antigen is unknown.

V shed 4 bases and J shed 9 bases, with 12 bases lying between them. The CDR3 has 12 residues. Germline lookup yields CDR1 SGHTA and CDR2 FQGNSA. Material: PBMCs from blood, obtained approximately 25 months after vaccination. The chain combines TRBV7-2 with TRBJ2-5; the D gene is possibly TRBD2 (6 bases). The receptor was isolated from a man between 50 and 75 years old who received an inactivated influenza vaccine. CDR3 bases: TGTGCCAGCAGCTCAACCTCGGGGGCCCAGTACTTC. Amino acids: CASSSTSGAQYF.